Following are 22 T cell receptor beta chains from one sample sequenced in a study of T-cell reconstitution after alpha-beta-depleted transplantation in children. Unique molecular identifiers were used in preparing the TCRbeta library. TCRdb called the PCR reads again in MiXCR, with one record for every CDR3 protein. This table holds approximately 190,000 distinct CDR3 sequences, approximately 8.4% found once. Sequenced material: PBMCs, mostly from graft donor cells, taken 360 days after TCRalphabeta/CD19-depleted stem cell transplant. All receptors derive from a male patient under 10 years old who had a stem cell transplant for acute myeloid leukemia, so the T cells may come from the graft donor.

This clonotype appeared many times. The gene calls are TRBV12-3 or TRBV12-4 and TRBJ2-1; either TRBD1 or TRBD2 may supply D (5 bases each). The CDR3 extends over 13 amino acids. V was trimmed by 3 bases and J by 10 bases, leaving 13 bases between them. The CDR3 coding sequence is TGTGCCAGCAGTTTCCTGGGGGATGGGGAGCAGTTCTTC. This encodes CASSFLGDGEQFF.

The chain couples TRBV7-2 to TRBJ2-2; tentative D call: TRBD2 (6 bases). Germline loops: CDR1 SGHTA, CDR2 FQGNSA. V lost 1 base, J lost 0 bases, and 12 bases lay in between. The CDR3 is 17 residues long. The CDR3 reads CASSLGRGSPNTGELFF. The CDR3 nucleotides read TGTGCCAGCAGCTTAGGTCGGGGGTCGCCGAACACCGGGGAGCTGTTTTTT.

This chain's CDR3 is CASSRGARLGSYNEQFF. CDR3 nucleotide sequence: TGTGCCAGCAGCCGAGGGGCCAGACTTGGCTCCTACAATGAGCAGTTCTTC. The chain couples TRBV4-2 to TRBJ2-1; D is perhaps TRBD1 or TRBD2 (5 bases each). The germline CDR1 and CDR2 sequences are LGHNA and YNFKEQ. Trimming removed 4 bases from V and 0 bases from J, with 16 bases in between. The CDR3 consists of 17 residues.

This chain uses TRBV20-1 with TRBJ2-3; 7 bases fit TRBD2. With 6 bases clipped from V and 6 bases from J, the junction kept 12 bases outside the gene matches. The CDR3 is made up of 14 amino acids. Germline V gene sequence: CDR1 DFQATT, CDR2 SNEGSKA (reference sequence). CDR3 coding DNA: TGCAGTGCCCCGGCGGCTAGCGGAGCGGATACGCAGTATTTT. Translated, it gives CSAPAASGADTQYF.

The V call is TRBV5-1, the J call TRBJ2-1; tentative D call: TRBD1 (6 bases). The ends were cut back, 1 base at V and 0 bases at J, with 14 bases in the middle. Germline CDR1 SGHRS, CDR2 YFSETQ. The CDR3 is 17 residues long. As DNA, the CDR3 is TGCGCCAGCAGCTTGAAAGGACAGCCGAGCTCCTACAATGAGCAGTTCTTC. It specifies CASSLKGQPSSYNEQFF.

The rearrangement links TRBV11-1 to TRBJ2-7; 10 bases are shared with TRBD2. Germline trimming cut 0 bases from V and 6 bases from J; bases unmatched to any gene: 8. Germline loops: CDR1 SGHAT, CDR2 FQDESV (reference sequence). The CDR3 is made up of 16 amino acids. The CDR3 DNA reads TGTGCCAGCAGCTTAGCGTTGAAGAAGCGGGGGGGCGAGCAGTACTTC. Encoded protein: CASSLALKKRGGEQYF. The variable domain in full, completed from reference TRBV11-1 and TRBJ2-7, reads EAEVAQSPRYKITEKSQAVAFWCDPISGHATLYWYRQILGQGPELLVQFQDESVVDDSQLPKDRFSAERLKGVDSTLKIQPAELGDSAMYLCASSLALKKRGGEQYFGPGTRLTVT.

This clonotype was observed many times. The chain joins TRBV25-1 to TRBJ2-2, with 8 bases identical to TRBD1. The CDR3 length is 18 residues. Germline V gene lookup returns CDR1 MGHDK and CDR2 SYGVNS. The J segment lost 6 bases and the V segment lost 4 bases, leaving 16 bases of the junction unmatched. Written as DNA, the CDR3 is TGTGCCAGCAGTGGAGCAGGGGGCGAAGTTGGGAATGCCGGGGAGCTGTTTTTT. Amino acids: CASSGAGGEVGNAGELFF.

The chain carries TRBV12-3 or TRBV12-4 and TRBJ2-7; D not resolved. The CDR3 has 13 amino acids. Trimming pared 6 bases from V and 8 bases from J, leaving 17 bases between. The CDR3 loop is CASSPGSASQQYF. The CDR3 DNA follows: TGTGCCAGCAGCCCCGGTTCCGCGTCGCAGCAGTACTTC.

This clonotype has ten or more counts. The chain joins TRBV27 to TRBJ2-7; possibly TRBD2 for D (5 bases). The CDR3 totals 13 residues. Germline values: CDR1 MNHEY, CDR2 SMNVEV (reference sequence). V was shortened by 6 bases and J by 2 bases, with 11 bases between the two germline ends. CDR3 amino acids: CASSFGMTYEQYF. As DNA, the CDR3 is TGTGCCAGCAGCTTCGGGATGACCTACGAGCAGTACTTC.

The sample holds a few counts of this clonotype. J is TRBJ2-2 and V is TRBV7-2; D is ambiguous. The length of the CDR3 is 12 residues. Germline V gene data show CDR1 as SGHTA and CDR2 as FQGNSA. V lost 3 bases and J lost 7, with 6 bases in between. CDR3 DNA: TGTGCCAGCAGCTTTTTGGTCGGGGAGCTGTTTTTT. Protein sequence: CASSFLVGELFF.

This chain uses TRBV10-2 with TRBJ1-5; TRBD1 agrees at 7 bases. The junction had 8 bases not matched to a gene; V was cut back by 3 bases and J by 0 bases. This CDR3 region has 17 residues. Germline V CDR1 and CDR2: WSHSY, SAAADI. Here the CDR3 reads CASSDDRARYSNQPQHF. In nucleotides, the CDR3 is TGCGCCAGCAGTGATGACAGGGCCCGATATAGCAATCAGCCCCAGCATTTT.

CDR3 loop: CASSFSGMYNEQFF. CDR3 sequence (DNA): TGTGCCAGCTCCTTTAGCGGAATGTACAATGAGCAGTTCTTC. This chain connects TRBV18 to TRBJ2-1, with D maybe TRBD2 (6 bases). Germline CDR1 KGHSH, CDR2 LQKENI. V lost 6 bases and J 4 bases, leaving 13 bases between the germline ends. The CDR3 spans 14 residues.

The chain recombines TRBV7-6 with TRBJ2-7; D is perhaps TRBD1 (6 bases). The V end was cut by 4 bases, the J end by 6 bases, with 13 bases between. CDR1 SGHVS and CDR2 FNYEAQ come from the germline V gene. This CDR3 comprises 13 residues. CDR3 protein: CASSWTAAGEQYF. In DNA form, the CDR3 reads TGTGCCAGCAGCTGGACAGCCGCGGGCGAGCAGTACTTC.

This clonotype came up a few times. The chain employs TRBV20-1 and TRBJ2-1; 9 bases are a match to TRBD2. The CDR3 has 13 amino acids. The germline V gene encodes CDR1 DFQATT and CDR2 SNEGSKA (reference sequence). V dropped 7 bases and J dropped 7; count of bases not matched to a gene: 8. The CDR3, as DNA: TGCAGTGGACGGCGGGGGGGCGGGAATGAGCAGTTCTTC. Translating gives CSGRRGGGNEQFF.

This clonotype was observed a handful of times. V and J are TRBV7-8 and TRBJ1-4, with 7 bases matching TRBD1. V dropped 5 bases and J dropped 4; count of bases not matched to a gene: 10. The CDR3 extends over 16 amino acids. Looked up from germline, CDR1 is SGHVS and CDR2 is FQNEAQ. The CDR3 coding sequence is TGTGCCAGCAGCAGGGGCAGGGGGAATAATAATGAAAAACTGTTTTTT. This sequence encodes CASSRGRGNNNEKLFF.

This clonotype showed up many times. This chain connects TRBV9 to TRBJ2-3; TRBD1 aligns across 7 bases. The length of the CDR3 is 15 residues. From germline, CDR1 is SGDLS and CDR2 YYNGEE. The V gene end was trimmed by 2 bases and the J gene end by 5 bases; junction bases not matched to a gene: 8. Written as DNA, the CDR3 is TGTGCCAGCAGCGTGCTCGACAGGGTCGAAGATACGCAGTATTTT. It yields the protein CASSVLDRVEDTQYF.

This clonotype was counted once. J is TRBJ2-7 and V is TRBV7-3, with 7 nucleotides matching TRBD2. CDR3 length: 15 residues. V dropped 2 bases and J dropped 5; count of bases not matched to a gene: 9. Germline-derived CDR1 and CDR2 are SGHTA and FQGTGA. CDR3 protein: CASSLRPGGFDEQYF. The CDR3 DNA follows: TGTGCCAGCAGCTTACGTCCGGGAGGTTTTGACGAGCAGTACTTC.

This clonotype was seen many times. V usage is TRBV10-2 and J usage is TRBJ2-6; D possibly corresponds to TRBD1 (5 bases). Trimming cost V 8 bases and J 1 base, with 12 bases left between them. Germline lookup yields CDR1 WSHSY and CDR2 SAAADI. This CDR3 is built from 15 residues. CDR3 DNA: TGCGCCAGCTCACCAGGGTTTTCTGGGGCCAACGTCCTGACTTTC. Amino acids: CASSPGFSGANVLTF.

In DNA form, the CDR3 reads TGTGCCAGCAGCCCCCAGGCGAGTACTGAAGCTTTCTTT. Translating it yields CASSPQASTEAFF. This chain links TRBV7-2 with TRBJ1-1; D not certain. CDR1 SGHTA and CDR2 FQGNSA come from the germline V gene. V gave up 5 bases and J gave up 5 bases, with 12 bases separating them. The length of the CDR3 is 13 residues. Full variable domain (outside the CDR3, taken from reference TRBV7-2 and TRBJ1-1): GAGVSQSPSNKVTEKGKDVELRCDPISGHTALYWYRQSLGQGLEFLIYFQGNSAPDKSGLPSDRFSAERTGGSVSTLTIQRTQQEDSAVYLCASSPQASTEAFFGQGTRLTVV.

CDR3 loop: CASSPQGPRGYTF. The CDR3 nucleotides are TGTGCCAGCAGCCCACAGGGTCCTCGAGGCTACACCTTC. V and J are TRBV7-6 and TRBJ1-2; possible D gene TRBD1, 6 bases. The CDR3 is 13 residues long. The germline CDR1 and CDR2 sequences are SGHVS and FNYEAQ. V dropped 5 bases and J dropped 8 bases, with 15 bases sitting between them.

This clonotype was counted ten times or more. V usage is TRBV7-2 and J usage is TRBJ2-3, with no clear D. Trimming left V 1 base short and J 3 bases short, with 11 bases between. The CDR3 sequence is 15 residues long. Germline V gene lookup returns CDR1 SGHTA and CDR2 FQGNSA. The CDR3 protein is CASSLEGLGTDTQYF. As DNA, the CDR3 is TGTGCCAGCAGCTTAGAGGGCCTGGGGACAGATACGCAGTATTTT.

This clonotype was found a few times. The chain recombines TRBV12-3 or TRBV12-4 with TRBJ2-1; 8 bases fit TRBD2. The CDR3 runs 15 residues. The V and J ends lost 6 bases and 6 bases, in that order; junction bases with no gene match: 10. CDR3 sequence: CASSPSGRMSNEQFF. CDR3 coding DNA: TGTGCCAGCAGCCCAAGCGGGAGAATGAGCAATGAGCAGTTCTTC.